Listed below are T cell receptor beta chains from one sample, sequenced in a study of blood T cell repertoires in COVID-19. Here immunoSEQ multiplex PCR was the method, and the copy in TCRdb shows in-frame clones only, minus some. The table has approximately 170,000 clones, under 80% seen once. The sequenced sample consisted of peripheral blood. The receptors stem from a woman aged 80 or over with acute or convalescent COVID-19. CDR3s leave out the opening cysteine and the closing phenylalanine or tryptophan.

j_call v_call cdr3_aa
TRBJ1-5 TRBV5-4 ASSLDGGDQPQH
TRBJ2-1 TRBV27 ASSLDPSATYNEQF
TRBJ1-2 TRBV25-1 ASSQEGGYGYT
TRBJ2-7 TRBV10-3 AISGGQTNEQY
TRBJ2-1 TRBV6-5 ASSAIGQGANEQF
TRBJ2-7 TRBV28 ASRQGSSYEQY
TRBJ2-1 TRBV3-1/TRBV3-2 ASSQQGGSYNEQF
TRBJ2-7 TRBV7-9 ASSLTGQNYEQY
TRBJ1-1 TRBV6-6 ASIENRYTEAF
TRBJ2-3 TRBV9 ASSTRQLSTDTQY
TRBJ2-3 TRBV28 ASSDGGAKDTQY
TRBJ1-5 TRBV2 ASSESLSNQPQH
TRBJ1-2 TRBV28 ASSLRGGGRGYGYT
TRBJ2-3 TRBV3-1/TRBV3-2 ACRLAGTRDTQY
TRBJ1-1 TRBV7-8 ASSLVFTGGSWTEAF
TRBJ1-4 TRBV28 ASSLGRTGENEKLF
TRBJ1-5 TRBV28 ASSGLTGENQPQH
TRBJ1-1 TRBV28 ASSFGSGLGDTEAF
TRBJ2-1 TRBV5-1 ASSLADGFNEQF
TRBJ1-1 TRBV18 ASSPGTGNTEAF
TRBJ2-5 TRBV7-2 ASSLVPGAVETQY
TRBJ2-4 TRBV3-1/TRBV3-2 ASSPTSGSQNIQY
TRBJ1-6 TRBV11-3 ASSMTGVNSPLH
TRBJ1-1 TRBV19 ASSIARGLSTEAF
TRBJ1-1 TRBV28 ASSPRQNTEAF
TRBJ2-7 TRBV5-5 ASSLRDRAPRQY
TRBJ2-7 TRBV19 ASSIAQGLEQY
TRBJ2-3 TRBV11-3 ASSTGTGTSTDTQY
TRBJ1-1 TRBV7-8 ASSLTSAGFDEAF
TRBJ2-3 TRBV29-1 SVVGGTDSTDTQY
TRBJ1-3 TRBV7-2 ASSQSRVSGNTIY
TRBJ1-5 TRBV18 ASSPGQGYQPQH
TRBJ2-1 TRBV10-2 ASSLLDSYNEQF
TRBJ2-2 TRBV18 ASSRPGLTGELF
TRBJ1-2 TRBV6-2/TRBV6-3 ASSSSGGQGGYGYT
TRBJ2-3 TRBV28 ASTTGGPVNTQY
TRBJ2-7 TRBV11-2 ASSKTRGTSGRGEQY
TRBJ2-2 TRBV5-1 ASRGDSGSSGGELF
TRBJ2-2 TRBV5-1 ASSGRDTGELF
TRBJ1-1 TRBV19 ASSIAPGQGNTEAF
TRBJ2-2 TRBV7-2 ASSLEGWNTGELF
TRBJ1-1 TRBV10-1 ASGDGTGADEAF
TRBJ2-3 TRBV7-3 ASSPTGLAGTDTQY
TRBJ2-1 TRBV4-1 ASSPGTSPYNEQF
TRBJ2-5 TRBV2 ASSILVWETQY
TRBJ1-5 TRBV7-9 ASSLDRQPSAQPQH
TRBJ1-3 TRBV6-5 ASRTGGGNTIY
TRBJ1-3 TRBV19 ASSEFRSRSGNTIY
TRBJ2-1 TRBV2 ASSETHSYNEQF
TRBJ1-6 TRBV28 ASSLPGLVGRQGANNSPLH
TRBJ1-4 TRBV19 ASSPRTGALEGNEKLF
TRBJ1-2 TRBV19 ASSTSSQGYT
TRBJ1-3 TRBV18 ASSPTGGNTIY
TRBJ2-5 TRBV19 ASSKNPLRLAGGLETQY
TRBJ2-7 TRBV18 ASSRDRSYEQY